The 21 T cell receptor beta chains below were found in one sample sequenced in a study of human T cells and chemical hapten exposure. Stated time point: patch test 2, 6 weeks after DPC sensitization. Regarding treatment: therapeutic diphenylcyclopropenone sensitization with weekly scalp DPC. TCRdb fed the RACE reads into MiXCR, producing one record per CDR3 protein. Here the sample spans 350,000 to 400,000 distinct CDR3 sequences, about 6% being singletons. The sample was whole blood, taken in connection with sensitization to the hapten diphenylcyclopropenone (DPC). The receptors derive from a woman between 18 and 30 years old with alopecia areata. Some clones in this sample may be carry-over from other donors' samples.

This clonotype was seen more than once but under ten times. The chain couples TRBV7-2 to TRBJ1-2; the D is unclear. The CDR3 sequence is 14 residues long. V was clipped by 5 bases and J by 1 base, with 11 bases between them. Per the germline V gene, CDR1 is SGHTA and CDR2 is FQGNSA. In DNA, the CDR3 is TGTGCCAGCAGCCCCACGGACCTTAACTATGGCTACACCTTC. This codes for CASSPTDLNYGYTF.

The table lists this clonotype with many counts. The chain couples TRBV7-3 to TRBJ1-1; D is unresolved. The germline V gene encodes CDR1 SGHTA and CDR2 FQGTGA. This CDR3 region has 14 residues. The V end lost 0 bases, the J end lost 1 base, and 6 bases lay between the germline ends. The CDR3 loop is CASSLTGPNTEAFF. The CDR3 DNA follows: TGTGCCAGCAGCTTAACAGGACCGAACACTGAAGCTTTCTTT.

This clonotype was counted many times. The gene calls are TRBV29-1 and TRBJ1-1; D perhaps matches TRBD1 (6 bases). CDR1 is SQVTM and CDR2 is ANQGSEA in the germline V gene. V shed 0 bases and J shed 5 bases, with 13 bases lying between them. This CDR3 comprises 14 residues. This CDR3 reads CSVEEQGVGTEAFF. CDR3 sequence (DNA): TGCAGCGTTGAAGAACAGGGAGTGGGGACTGAAGCTTTCTTT.

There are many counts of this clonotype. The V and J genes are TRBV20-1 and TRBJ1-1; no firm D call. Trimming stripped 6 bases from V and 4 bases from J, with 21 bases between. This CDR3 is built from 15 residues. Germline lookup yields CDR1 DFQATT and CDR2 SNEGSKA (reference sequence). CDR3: CSARRQTPLITEAFF. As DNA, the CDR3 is TGCAGTGCCCGGCGGCAGACCCCTTTGATCACTGAAGCTTTCTTT.

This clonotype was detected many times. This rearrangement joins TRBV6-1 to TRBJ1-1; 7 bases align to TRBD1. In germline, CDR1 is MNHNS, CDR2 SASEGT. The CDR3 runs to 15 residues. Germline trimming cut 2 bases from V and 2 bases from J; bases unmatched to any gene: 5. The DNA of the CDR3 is TGTGCCAGCAGTGAACCCCGACAGGGAAACACTGAAGCTTTCTTT. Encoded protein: CASSEPRQGNTEAFF.

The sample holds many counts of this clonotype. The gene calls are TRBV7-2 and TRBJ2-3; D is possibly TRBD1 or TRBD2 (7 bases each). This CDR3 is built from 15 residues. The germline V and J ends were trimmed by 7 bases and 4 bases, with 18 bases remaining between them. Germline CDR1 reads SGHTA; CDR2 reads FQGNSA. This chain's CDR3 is CASTNWGGGPDTQYF. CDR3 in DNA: TGTGCCAGCACCAATTGGGGAGGGGGCCCAGATACGCAGTATTTT.

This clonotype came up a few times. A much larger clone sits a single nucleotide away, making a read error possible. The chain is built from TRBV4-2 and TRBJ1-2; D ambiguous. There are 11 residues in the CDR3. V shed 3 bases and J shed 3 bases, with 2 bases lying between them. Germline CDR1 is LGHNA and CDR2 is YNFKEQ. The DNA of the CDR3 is TGTGCCAGCAGCCAGGACTATGGCTACACCTTC. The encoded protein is CASSQDYGYTF.

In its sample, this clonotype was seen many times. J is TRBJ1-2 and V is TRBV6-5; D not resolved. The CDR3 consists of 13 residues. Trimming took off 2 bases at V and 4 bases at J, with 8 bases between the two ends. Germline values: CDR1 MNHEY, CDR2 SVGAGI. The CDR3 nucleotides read TGTGCCAGCAGTTACAGGGTTAGCTATGGCTACACCTTC. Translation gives CASSYRVSYGYTF.

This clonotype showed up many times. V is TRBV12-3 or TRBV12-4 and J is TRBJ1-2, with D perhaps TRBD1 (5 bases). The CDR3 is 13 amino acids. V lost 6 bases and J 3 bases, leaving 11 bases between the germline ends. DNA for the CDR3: TGTGCCAGCAGAACCGACAGCTACTATGGCTACACCTTC. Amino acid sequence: CASRTDSYYGYTF.

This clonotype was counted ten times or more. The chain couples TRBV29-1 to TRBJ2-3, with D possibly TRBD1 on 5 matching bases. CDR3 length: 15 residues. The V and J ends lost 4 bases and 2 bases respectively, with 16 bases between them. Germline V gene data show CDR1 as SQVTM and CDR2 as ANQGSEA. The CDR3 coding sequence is TGCAGCGTTGTGGTCCCTTTGACAGACACAGATACGCAGTATTTT. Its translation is CSVVVPLTDTDTQYF.

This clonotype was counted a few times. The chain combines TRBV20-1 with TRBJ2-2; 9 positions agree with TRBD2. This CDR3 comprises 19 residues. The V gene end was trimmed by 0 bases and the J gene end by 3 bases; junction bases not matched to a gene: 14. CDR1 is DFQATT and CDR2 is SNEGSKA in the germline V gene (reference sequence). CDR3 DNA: TGCAGTGCTAGAGATCAGTCCGTGTTTAGCGGGGGTGACACCGGGGAGCTGTTTTTT. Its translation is CSARDQSVFSGGDTGELFF.

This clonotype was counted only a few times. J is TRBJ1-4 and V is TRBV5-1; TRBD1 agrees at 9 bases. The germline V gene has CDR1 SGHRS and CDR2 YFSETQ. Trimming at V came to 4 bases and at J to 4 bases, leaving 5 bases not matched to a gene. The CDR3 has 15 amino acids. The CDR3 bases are TGCGCCAGCAGCGAGGGACAGGGTTATAATGAAAAACTGTTTTTT. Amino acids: CASSEGQGYNEKLFF. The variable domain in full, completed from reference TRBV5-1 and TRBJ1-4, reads KAGVTQTPRYLIKTRGQQVTLSCSPISGHRSVSWYQQTPGQGLQFLFEYFSETQRNKGNFPGRFSGRQFSNSRSEMNVSTLELGDSALYLCASSEGQGYNEKLFFGSGTQLSVL.

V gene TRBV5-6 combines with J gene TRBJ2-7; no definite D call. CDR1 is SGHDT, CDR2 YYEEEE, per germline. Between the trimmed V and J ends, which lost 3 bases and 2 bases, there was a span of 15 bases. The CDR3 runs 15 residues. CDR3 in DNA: TGTGCCAGCAGCTACTCTTCGGGCATAACCTACGAGCAGTACTTC. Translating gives CASSYSSGITYEQYF.

The CDR3 region is CAIMGDYTSNNEQFF. The CDR3 DNA reads as TGTGCCATCATGGGGGACTATACTTCGAACAATGAGCAGTTCTTC. The rearrangement joins TRBV10-3 to TRBJ2-1; the match to TRBD2 covers 7 bases. Germline loops: CDR1 ENHRY, CDR2 SYGVKD. J was trimmed by 5 bases and V by 7 bases; bases with no gene match: 11. CDR3 length equals 15 residues.

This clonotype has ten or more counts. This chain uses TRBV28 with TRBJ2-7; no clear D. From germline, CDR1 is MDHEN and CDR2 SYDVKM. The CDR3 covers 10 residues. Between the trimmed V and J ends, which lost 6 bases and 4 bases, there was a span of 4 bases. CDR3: CASSRYEQYF. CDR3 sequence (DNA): TGTGCCAGCAGCCGATACGAGCAGTACTTC.

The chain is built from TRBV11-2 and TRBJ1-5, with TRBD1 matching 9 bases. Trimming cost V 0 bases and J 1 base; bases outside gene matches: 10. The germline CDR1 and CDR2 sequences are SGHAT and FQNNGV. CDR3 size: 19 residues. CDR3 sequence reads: CASSLDSSPGTGSNQPQHF. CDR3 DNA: TGTGCCAGCAGCTTAGATTCAAGCCCCGGGACAGGGAGCAATCAGCCCCAGCATTTT.

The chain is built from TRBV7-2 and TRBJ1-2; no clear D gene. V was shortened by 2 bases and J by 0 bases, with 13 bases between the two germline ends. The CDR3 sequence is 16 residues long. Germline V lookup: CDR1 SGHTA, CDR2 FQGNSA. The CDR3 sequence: CASSLRVNSPNYGYTF. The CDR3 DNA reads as TGTGCCAGCAGCTTAAGGGTTAACAGTCCTAACTATGGCTACACCTTC.

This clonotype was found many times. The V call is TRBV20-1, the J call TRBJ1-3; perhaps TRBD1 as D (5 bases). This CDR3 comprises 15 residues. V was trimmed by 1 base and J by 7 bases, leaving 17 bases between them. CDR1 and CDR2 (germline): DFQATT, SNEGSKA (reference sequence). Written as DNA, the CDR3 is TGCAGTGCTAGAGGGCAGGGAATTGGTGCGAACACCATATATTTT. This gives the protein CSARGQGIGANTIYF.

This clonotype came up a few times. CDR3 bases: TGTGCCAGCAGCAAAGACGCAGGGCACACCGGGGAGCTGTTTTTT. This gives the protein CASSKDAGHTGELFF. The chain links TRBV21-1 to TRBJ2-2; the D call in the table, TRBD1, was not verified against the DNA. TRBV21-1 is a documented pseudogene. The CDR3 contains 15 residues.

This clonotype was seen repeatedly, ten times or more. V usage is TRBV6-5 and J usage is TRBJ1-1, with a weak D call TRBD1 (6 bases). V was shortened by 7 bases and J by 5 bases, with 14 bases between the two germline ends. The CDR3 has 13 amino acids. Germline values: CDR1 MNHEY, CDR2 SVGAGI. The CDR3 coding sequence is TGTGCCAGCACCGAAAGGGGGGCTACTGAAGCTTTCTTT. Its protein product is CASTERGATEAFF.

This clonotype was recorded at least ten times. In DNA form, the CDR3 reads TGTGCCAGCAGAAACAACAATGAGCAGTTCTTC. Protein product: CASRNNNEQFF. The chain uses TRBV14 and TRBJ2-1; no reliable D call. Trimming took 6 bases from V and 5 from J, leaving 5 bases between them. The CDR3 spans 11 residues. Germline V gives CDR1 SGHDN, CDR2 FVKESK.